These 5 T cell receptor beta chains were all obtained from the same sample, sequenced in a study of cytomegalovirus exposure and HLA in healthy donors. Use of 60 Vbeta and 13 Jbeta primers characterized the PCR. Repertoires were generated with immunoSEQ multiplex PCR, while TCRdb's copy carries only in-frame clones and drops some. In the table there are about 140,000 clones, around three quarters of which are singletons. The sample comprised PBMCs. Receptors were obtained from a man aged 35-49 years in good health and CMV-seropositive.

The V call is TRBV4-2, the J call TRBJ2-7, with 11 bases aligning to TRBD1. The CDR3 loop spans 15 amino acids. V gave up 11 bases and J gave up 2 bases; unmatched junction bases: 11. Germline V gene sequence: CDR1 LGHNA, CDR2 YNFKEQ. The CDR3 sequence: CAQFLRDRGTYEQYF. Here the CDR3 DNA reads TGTGCCCAATTTCTGCGGGACAGGGGGACCTACGAGCAGTACTTC.

This CDR3 reads CASSLGLQGNQPQHF. CDR3 coding DNA: TGCGCCAGCAGCTTGGGTCTACAGGGGAATCAGCCCCAGCATTTT. The rearrangement uses TRBV5-1 and TRBJ1-5; 7 nucleotides line up with TRBD1. The CDR3 is made up of 15 amino acids. CDR1 is SGHRS and CDR2 is YFSETQ in the germline V gene. With V trimmed by 0 bases and J by 4 bases, 4 bases remained unmatched.

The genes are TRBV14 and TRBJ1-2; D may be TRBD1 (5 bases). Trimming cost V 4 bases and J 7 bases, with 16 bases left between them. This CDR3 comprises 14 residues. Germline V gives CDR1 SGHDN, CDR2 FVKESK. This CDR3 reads CASSLRGTIAGYTF. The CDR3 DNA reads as TGTGCCAGCAGCCTGCGGGGGACTATCGCTGGCTACACCTTC.

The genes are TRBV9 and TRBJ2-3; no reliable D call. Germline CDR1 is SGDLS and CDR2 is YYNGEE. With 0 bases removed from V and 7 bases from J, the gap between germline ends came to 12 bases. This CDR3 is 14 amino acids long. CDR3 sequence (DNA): TGTGCCAGCAGCGTAGCGGCGGATCCAAATACGCAGTATTTT. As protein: CASSVAADPNTQYF.

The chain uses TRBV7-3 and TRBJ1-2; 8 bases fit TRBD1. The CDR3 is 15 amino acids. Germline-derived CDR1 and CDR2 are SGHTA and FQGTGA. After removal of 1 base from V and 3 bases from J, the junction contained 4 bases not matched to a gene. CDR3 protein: CASSLIEGQDYGYTF. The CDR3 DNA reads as TGTGCCAGCAGCTTAATCGAGGGACAGGACTATGGCTACACCTTC.